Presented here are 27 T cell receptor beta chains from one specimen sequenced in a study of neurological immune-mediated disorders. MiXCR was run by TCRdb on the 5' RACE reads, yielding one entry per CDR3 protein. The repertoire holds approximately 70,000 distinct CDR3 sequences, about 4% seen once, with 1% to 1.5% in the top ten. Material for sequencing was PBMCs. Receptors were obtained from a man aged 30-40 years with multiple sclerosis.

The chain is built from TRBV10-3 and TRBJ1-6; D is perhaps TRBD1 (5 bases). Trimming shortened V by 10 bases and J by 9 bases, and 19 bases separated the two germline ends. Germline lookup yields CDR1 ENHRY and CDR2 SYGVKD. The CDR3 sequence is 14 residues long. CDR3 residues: CATQGTSGISPLHF. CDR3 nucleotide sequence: TGTGCCACGCAGGGTACCTCGGGGATTTCACCCCTCCACTTT.

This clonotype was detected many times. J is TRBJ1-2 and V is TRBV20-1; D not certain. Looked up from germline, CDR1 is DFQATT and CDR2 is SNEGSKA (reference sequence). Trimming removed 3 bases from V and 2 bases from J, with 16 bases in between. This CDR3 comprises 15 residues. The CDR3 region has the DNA TGCAGTGCTAGTAGGGATGAGCTTAGAAACTATGGCTACACCTTC. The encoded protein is CSASRDELRNYGYTF.

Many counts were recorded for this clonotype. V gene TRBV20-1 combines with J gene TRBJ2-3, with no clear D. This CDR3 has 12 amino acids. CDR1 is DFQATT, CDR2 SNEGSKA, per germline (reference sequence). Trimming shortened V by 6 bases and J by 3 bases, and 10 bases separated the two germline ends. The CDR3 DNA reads TGCAGTGCAGCAGATCTAACAGATACGCAGTATTTT. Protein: CSAADLTDTQYF.

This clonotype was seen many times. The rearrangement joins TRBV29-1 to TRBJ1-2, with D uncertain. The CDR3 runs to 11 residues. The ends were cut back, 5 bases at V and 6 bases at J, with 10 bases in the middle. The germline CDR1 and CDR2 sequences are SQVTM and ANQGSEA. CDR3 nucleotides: TGCAGCGTTTTGCGAGCGGATGGCTACACCTTC. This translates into CSVLRADGYTF. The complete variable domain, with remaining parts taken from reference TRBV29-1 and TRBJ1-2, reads SAVISQKPSRDICQRGTSLTIQCQVDSQVTMMFWYRQQPGQSLTLIATANQGSEATYESGFVIDKFPISRPNLTFSTLTVSNMSPEDSSIYLCSVLRADGYTFGSGTRLTVV.

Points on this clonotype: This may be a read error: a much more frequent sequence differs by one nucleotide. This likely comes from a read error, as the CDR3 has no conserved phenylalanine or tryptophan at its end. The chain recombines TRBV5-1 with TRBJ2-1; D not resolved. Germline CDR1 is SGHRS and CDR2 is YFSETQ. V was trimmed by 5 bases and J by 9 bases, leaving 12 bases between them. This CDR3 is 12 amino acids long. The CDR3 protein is CASRVGLSEQFI. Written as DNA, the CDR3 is TGCGCCAGCAGGGTAGGGTTGAGTGAGCAGTTCATC.

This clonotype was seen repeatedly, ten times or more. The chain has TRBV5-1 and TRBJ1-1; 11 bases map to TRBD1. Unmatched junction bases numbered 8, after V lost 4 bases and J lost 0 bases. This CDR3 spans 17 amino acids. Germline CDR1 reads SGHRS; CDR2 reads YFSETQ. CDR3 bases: TGCGCCAGCAGCCCCGGACAGGGGGCGAACATGAACACTGAAGCTTTCTTT. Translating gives CASSPGQGANMNTEAFF.

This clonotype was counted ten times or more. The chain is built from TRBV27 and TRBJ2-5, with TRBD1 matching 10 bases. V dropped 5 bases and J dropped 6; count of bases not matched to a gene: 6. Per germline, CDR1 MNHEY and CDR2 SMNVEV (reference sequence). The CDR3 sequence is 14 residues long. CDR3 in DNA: TGTGCCAGCAGTACTGGGGGACAGGGGAAGACCCAGTACTTC. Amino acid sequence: CASSTGGQGKTQYF.

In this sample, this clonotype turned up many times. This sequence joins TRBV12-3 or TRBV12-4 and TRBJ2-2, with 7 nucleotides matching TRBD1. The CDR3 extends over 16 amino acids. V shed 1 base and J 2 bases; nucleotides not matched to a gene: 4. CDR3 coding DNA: TGTGCCAGCAGTTTAGACAGGGGCCGAAACACCGGGGAGCTGTTTTTT. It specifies CASSLDRGRNTGELFF.

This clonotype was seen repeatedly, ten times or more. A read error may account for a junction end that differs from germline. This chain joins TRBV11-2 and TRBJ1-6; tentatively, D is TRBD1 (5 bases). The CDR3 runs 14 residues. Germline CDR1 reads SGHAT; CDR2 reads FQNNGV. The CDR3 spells CASSLGQNNSPLHF. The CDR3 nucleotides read TGCGCCAGCAGCTTGGGGCAGAATAATTCACCCCTCCACTTT.

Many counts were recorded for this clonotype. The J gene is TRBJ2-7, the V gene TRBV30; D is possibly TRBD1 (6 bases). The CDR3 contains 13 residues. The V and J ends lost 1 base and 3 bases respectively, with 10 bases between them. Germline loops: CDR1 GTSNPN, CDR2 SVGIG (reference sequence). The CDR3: CAWSGKQGYEQYF. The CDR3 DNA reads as TGTGCCTGGAGTGGGAAACAGGGCTACGAGCAGTACTTC.

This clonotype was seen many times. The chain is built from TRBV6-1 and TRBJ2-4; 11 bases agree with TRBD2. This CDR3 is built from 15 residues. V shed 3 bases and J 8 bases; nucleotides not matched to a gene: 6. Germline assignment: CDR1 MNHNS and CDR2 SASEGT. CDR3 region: CASSELAGGSDIQYF. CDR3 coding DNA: TGTGCCAGCAGTGAGTTAGCGGGGGGGTCGGACATTCAGTACTTC.

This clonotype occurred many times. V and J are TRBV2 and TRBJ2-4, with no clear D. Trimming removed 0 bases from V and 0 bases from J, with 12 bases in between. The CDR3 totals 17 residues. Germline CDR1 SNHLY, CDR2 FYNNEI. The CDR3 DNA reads TGTGCCAGCAGTGAAGCCCTCAGATCACTAGCCAAAAACATTCAGTACTTC. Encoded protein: CASSEALRSLAKNIQYF.

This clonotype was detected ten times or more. The CDR3 is CSARKGLDNYGYTF. In DNA form, the CDR3 reads TGCAGTGCTAGAAAGGGATTGGATAACTATGGCTACACCTTC. V and J are TRBV20-1 and TRBJ1-2, with D unresolved. V lost 2 bases to trimming and J lost 1 base, with 11 bases between them. This CDR3 region has 14 residues. Germline V CDR1 and CDR2: DFQATT, SNEGSKA (reference sequence).

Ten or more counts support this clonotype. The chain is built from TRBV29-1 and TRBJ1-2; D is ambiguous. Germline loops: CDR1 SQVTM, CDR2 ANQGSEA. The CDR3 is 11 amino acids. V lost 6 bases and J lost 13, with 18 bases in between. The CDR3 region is CSVKQQLTCTF. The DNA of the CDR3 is TGCAGCGTAAAGCAACAGCTTACTTGCACCTTC. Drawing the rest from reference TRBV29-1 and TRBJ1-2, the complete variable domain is SAVISQKPSRDICQRGTSLTIQCQVDSQVTMMFWYRQQPGQSLTLIATANQGSEATYESGFVIDKFPISRPNLTFSTLTVSNMSPEDSSIYLCSVKQQLTCTFGSGTRLTVV.

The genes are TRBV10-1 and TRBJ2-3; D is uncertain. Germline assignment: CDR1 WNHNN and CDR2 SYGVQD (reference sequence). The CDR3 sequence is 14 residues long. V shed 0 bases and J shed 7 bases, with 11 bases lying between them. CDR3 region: CASSESWALNTQYF. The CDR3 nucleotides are TGCGCCAGCAGTGAGTCTTGGGCTTTGAATACGCAGTATTTT.

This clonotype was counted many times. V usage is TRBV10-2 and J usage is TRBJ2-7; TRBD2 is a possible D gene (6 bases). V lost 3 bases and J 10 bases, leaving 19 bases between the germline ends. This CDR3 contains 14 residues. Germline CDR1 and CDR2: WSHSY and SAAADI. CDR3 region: CASSERGTLKLQYF. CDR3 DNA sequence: TGCGCCAGCAGTGAACGGGGGACCCTAAAGTTACAGTACTTC.

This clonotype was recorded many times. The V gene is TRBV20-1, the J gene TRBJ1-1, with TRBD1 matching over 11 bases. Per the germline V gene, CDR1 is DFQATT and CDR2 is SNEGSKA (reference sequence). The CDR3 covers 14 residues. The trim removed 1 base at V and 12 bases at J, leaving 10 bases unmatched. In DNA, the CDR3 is TGCAGTGCTAGAGTGGGACAGGGGGTTAGTATGACTTTCTTT. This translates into CSARVGQGVSMTFF.

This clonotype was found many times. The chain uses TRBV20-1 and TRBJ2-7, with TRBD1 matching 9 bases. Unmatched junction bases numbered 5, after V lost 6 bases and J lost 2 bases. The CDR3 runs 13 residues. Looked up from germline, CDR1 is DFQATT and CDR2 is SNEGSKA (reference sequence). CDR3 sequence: CSASQGAAYEQYF. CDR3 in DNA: TGCAGTGCATCACAGGGGGCCGCCTACGAGCAGTACTTC.

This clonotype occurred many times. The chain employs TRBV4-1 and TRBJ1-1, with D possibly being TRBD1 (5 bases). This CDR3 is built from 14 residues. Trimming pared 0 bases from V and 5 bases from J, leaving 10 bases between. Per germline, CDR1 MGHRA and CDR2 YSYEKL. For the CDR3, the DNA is TGCGCCAGCAGCCAAGACCCAGGGTTGACTGAAGCTTTCTTT. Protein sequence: CASSQDPGLTEAFF.

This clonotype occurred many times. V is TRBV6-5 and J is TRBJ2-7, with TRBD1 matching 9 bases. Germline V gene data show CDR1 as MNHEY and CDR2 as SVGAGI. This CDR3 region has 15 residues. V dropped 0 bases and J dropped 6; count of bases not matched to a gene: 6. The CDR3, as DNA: TGTGCCAGCAGTTACTCCCGGACAGGGGACGGCGAGCAGTACTTC. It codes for CASSYSRTGDGEQYF.

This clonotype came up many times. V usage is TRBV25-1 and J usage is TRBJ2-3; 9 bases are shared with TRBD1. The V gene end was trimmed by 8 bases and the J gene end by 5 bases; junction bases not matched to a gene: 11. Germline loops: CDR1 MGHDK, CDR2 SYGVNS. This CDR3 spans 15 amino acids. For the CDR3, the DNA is TGTGCCAGCCGACGGACAGGGGACGCGGGAGATACGCAGTATTTT. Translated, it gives CASRRTGDAGDTQYF.

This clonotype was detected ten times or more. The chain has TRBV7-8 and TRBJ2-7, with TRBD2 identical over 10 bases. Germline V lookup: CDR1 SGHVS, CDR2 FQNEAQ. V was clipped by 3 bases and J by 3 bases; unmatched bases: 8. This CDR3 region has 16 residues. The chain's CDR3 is CASSFFPGLADYEQYF. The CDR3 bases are TGTGCCAGCAGCTTTTTCCCCGGACTAGCGGACTACGAGCAGTACTTC.

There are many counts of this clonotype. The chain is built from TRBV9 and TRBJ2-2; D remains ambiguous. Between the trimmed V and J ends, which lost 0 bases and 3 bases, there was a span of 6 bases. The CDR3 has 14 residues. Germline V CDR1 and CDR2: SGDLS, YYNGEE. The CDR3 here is CASSVAKYTGELFF. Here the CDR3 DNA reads TGTGCCAGCAGCGTAGCTAAGTACACCGGGGAGCTGTTTTTT.

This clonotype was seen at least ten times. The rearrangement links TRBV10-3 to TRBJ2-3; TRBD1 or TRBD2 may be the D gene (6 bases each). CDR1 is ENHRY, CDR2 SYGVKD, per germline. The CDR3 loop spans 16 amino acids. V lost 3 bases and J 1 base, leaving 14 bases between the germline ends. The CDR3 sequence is CAISEYGGRGTDTQYF. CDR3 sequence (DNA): TGTGCCATCAGTGAATATGGGGGGCGGGGCACAGATACGCAGTATTTT.

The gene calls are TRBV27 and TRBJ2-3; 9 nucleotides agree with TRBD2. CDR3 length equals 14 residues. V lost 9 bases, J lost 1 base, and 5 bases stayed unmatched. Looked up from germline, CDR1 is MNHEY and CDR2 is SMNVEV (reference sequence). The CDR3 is CASPSGTCTDTQYF. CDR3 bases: TGTGCCAGTCCTAGCGGGACCTGCACAGATACGCAGTATTTT.

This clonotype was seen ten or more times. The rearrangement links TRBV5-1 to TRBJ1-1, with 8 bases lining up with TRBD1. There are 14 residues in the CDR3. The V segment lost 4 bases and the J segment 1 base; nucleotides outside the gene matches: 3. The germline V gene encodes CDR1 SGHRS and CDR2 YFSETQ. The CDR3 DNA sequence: TGCGCCAGCAGCGCCGGGACAGGGAACACTGAAGCTTTCTTT. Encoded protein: CASSAGTGNTEAFF. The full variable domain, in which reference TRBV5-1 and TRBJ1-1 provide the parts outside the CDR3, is KAGVTQTPRYLIKTRGQQVTLSCSPISGHRSVSWYQQTPGQGLQFLFEYFSETQRNKGNFPGRFSGRQFSNSRSEMNVSTLELGDSALYLCASSAGTGNTEAFFGQGTRLTVV.

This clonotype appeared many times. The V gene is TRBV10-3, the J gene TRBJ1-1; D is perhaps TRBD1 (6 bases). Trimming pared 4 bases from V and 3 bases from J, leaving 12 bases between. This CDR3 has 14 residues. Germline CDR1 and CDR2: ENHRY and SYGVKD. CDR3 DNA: TGTGCCATCAGTGGGGGGGCGGTTTACACTGAAGCTTTCTTT. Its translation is CAISGGAVYTEAFF.